This is a list of T cell receptor beta chains from one sample in a study of regulatory T cells in long-lasting Graves disease. TCRdb used MiXCR to reprocess the multiplex PCR reads, holding one entry per CDR3 protein. The sample records a few hundred thousand distinct CDR3 sequences, 15% to 20% being singletons. The same specimen was also included in a second study, on T cells in Graves' hyperthyroidism and ophthalmopathy.

Here the sequenced sample was peripheral blood mononuclear cells (PBMCs), taken at new diagnosis, from a patient treated with antithyroid drugs. All receptors come from a woman between 18 and 30 years old with Graves disease. The CDR3 runs from the conserved cysteine through the conserved F or W. The D gene is left open where the match is weak. The size field is filled for only some rows; it gives once, few, many or a size class.

d_gene	len	v_gene	j_gene	abundance	CDR3nt	CDR3aa
TRBD1	12	TRBV29-1	TRBJ2-3	-	TGCAGCGTGGGGACAGAAACAGATACGCAGTATTTT	CSVGTETDTQYF
-	14	TRBV10-3	TRBJ1-3	many	TGTGCCATCCGTAGGGGTCCGACTGGAAACACCATATATTTT	CAIRRGPTGNTIYF
-	18	TRBV9	TRBJ2-7	-	TGTGCCAGCAGCGTAGCAGATCAGGACCGGGACGGAGGCTACGAGCAGTACTTC	CASSVADQDRDGGYEQYF
TRBD2	16	TRBV4-1	TRBJ2-1	few	TGCGCCAGCAGCCAGGCACCGGGACTAGCGGGAGGTGAGCAGTTCTTC	CASSQAPGLAGGEQFF
TRBD2	15	TRBV5-4	TRBJ2-1	-	TGTGCCAGCAACCGGCTAGCGGGAATTAGCGATGAGCAGTTCTTC	CASNRLAGISDEQFF
TRBD1	15	TRBV2	TRBJ1-2	-	TGTGCCAGCAGGGGTCCGACAGGGGAAAACTATGGCTACACCTTC	CASRGPTGENYGYTF
-	11	TRBV7-9	TRBJ1-1	-	TGTGCCAGCAGCTTTAAGTATGAAGCTTTCTTT	CASSFKYEAFF
-	15	TRBV18	TRBJ2-2	many	TGTGCCAGCTCACCACGGAGGCTCGCCACCGGGGAGCTGTTTTTT	CASSPRRLATGELFF
-	15	TRBV11-2	TRBJ2-1	many	TGTGCCAGCAGCTTAGGATACAGGGACCACAATGAGCAGTTCTTC	CASSLGYRDHNEQFF
-	16	TRBV6-2/TRBV6-3	TRBJ1-1	-	TGTGCCGGCAGTTACTCGATCCAGGGTACGAACACTGAAGCTTTCTTT	CAGSYSIQGTNTEAFF
TRBD1	13	TRBV20-1	TRBJ1-2	many	TGCAGTGCTAGAGATCTGACAGGGGATGGCTACACCTTC	CSARDLTGDGYTF
TRBD1	13	TRBV5-1	TRBJ2-1	many	TGCGCCAGCAGCCCCGGGACAGGGAGGGATATGTTCTTC	CASSPGTGRDMFF
-	17	TRBV7-9	TRBJ1-4	few	TGTGCCAGCAGCCAGGGGTCAGGCAGCTCAACTAATGAAAAACTGTTTTTT	CASSQGSGSSTNEKLFF
-	16	TRBV3-1	TRBJ2-7	many	TGTGCCAGCAGCCAAGATGGCGGGAGCAGGGGGGGCGAGCAGTACTTC	CASSQDGGSRGGEQYF
-	14	TRBV9	TRBJ2-7	-	TGTGCCAGCAGCGCCTCGGACGGGGAATACGAGCAGTACTTC	CASSASDGEYEQYF
-	14	TRBV3-1	TRBJ1-2	many	TGTGCCAGCAGCCCCCTCCGAGGAAGTCGTGGCTACACCTTC	CASSPLRGSRGYTF
TRBD2	14	TRBV20-1	TRBJ2-7	many	TGCAGTGCTCCCAGACTAGCGGGGGGGCACGAGCAGTACTTC	CSAPRLAGGHEQYF
TRBD1	14	TRBV7-9	TRBJ1-4	-	TGTGCCTGCAGCTTAGAGGGGACAGGTGAAAAACTGTTTTTT	CACSLEGTGEKLFF
TRBD1	15	TRBV28	TRBJ2-7	many	TGTGCCAGCAGCCGACAGACCGGGACAGGCTACGAGCAGTACTTC	CASSRQTGTGYEQYF
-	13	TRBV6-4	TRBJ1-2	-	TGTGCCAGCAGTGACTCAGTCGGCGGCGGCTACACCTTC	CASSDSVGGGYTF
-	15	TRBV7-9	TRBJ2-3	-	TGTGCCAGCAGCTTAGGGCAGGGATGGACAGATACGCAGTATTTT	CASSLGQGWTDTQYF
-	17	TRBV28	TRBJ1-2	many	TGTGCCAGCAGTTCGCACTGGCATGCAAGGGGATTCGATGGCTACACCTTC	CASSSHWHARGFDGYTF
-	15	TRBV6-1	TRBJ1-1	-	TGTGCCAGCAGGGAGGCAGGGCGGAAGAGCACTGAAGCTTTCTTT	CASREAGRKSTEAFF
-	12	TRBV5-1	TRBJ2-1	many	TGCGCCAGCAGCCGCGGAGCAGAGCAGTTACTCTTC	CASSRGAEQLLF
-	15	TRBV5-1	TRBJ1-2	few	TGCGCCAGCAGCCCGAGGCAGGGACCTAACTATGGCTACACCTTC	CASSPRQGPNYGYTF
TRBD2	15	TRBV7-2	TRBJ2-2	many	TGTGCCAGCAGCTCTGGACTAGCGGGTTTCGGGGAGCTGTTTTTT	CASSSGLAGFGELFF
-	13	TRBV20-1	TRBJ1-1	many	TGCAGTGCTAGCGACGGACGTGCCACTGAAGCTTTCTTT	CSASDGRATEAFF
-	13	TRBV27	TRBJ2-5	-	TGTGCCAGCAGTTTATACTCCCGAGAGACCCAGTACTTC	CASSLYSRETQYF
-	13	TRBV20-1	TRBJ1-1	many	TGCAGTGCTAGAGGGCGTGTGAACACTGAAGCTTTCTTT	CSARGRVNTEAFF
-	15	TRBV13	TRBJ2-7	many	TGTGCCAGCAGCGCCGCAGTAACAGGCCCATACGAGCAGTACTTC	CASSAAVTGPYEQYF
TRBD1	15	TRBV5-1	TRBJ2-1	many	TGCGCCAGCAGCTCTGGACAGGGGGCTAACAATGAGCAGTTCTTC	CASSSGQGANNEQFF
TRBD2	14	TRBV20-1	TRBJ2-7	many	TGCAGTGCTAGCCCCGGGAGGAGGTACTACGAGCAGTACTTC	CSASPGRRYYEQYF
TRBD1	15	TRBV4-2	TRBJ2-3	-	TGTGCCAGCAGCCAAGGGGGACAGGTAACCGATACGCAGTATTTT	CASSQGGQVTDTQYF
-	15	TRBV18	TRBJ2-1	many	TGTGCCAGCTCACCTCTTCGGAGCTCCTACAATGAGCAGTTCTTC	CASSPLRSSYNEQFF
-	13	TRBV11-2	TRBJ1-1	-	TGTGCCAGCAGCTTAGAGGCAGAATCTGAAGCTTTCTTT	CASSLEAESEAFF
TRBD2	15	TRBV5-4	TRBJ2-3	-	TGTGCCAGCAGCCTCGGGGGGGAACACACAGATACGCAGTATTTT	CASSLGGEHTDTQYF
-	13	TRBV5-1	TRBJ1-2	many	TGCGCCAGCAGCTTGGCTCGGGGCTATGGCTACACCTTC	CASSLARGYGYTF
-	17	TRBV30	TRBJ1-5	once	TGTGCCTGGAGTGTACCATCGACAGGCAAAGCCGATCAGCCCCAGCATTTT	CAWSVPSTGKADQPQHF
TRBD1	16	TRBV4-1	TRBJ1-4	once	TGCGCCAGCAGCCACCTAAGTACAGGGGGCCTTGAAAAACTGTTTTTT	CASSHLSTGGLEKLFF
-	15	TRBV20-1	TRBJ2-7	many	TGCAGTGCTTCCCGGACGGGTGGCCCTCGGTACGAGCAGTACTTC	CSASRTGGPRYEQYF
TRBD1	14	TRBV19	TRBJ1-1	few	TGTGCCAGTAGTATAGCAGGGGGCGTTGTTGAAGCTTTCTTT	CASSIAGGVVEAFF
TRBD2	15	TRBV7-3	TRBJ2-5	-	TGTGCCAGCAGCATTAGCGGGGGGGCCTGGGAGACCCAGTACTTC	CASSISGGAWETQYF
TRBD1	15	TRBV6-1	TRBJ2-1	many	TGTGCCAGCAGTGAAGCGGGACAGGGTCGCAATGAGCAGTTCTTC	CASSEAGQGRNEQFF
-	15	TRBV28	TRBJ1-6	-	TGTGCCAGCAGTTTAATCGGCAGGGTGGTTTCACCCCTCCACTTT	CASSLIGRVVSPLHF
-	14	TRBV9	TRBJ2-7	-	TGTGCCAGCAGCGTAGGTGCGGACCCCTACGAGCAGTACTTC	CASSVGADPYEQYF
-	16	TRBV18	TRBJ2-3	many	TGTGCCAGCTCACCCCGAACAGGGGAGGGCACAGATACGCAGTATTTT	CASSPRTGEGTDTQYF
-	17	TRBV20-1	TRBJ2-1	-	TGCAGTGTTAGAGCGAACCCGCTCGGGAGTGTCTACAATGAGCAGTTCTTC	CSVRANPLGSVYNEQFF
TRBD1	16	TRBV5-1	TRBJ1-2	-	TGCGCCAGCAGCCCCGACAGGACAGGGTGGCCGTATGGCTACACCTTC	CASSPDRTGWPYGYTF
TRBD1	14	TRBV6-9	TRBJ2-7	few	TGTGCCAGCAGTTCAGACAGGGGGCGAAACGAGCAGTACTTC	CASSSDRGRNEQYF